Described below is a single T cell receptor (beta chain) sequence and its context. Sequenced by immunoSEQ multiplex PCR; TCRdb stores in-frame clones only, minus some. The table records approximately 94,000 clones, about 85% of them present only once. The CDR3 is 17 amino acids. The V end was cut by 0 bases, the J end by 1 base, with 15 bases between. CDR1 LGHNA and CDR2 YNFKEQ come from the germline V gene. This sample is part of a study of control samples from healthy donors and cancer patients. The chain uses TRBV4-2 and TRBJ2-5, with D possibly being TRBD2 (6 bases). The sequencing sample was made of blood. The sequence came from a woman between 50 and 59 years old in good health. This chain's CDR3 is CASSQDIPAAGQETQYF. As DNA, the CDR3 is TGTGCCAGCAGCCAAGATATCCCTGCAGCGGGCCAAGAGACCCAGTACTTC.